In this sample, the clone carrying this T cell receptor beta chain turned up once. In the authors' methods: Amplified reference gene primers provided the basis for estimating nucleated cell counts. Libraries were prepared by immunoSEQ multiplex PCR; TCRdb keeps only in-frame clonotypes and omits some of them. V, J and clone size are taken as reported in that table, and D and trimming were inferred from the DNA itself. This sample has under 250,000 clones; around four fifths occur once, and the top ten carry more than 6%. Trimming shortened V by 3 bases and J by 6 bases, and 15 bases separated the two germline ends. Germline values: CDR1 MDHEN, CDR2 SYDVKM. The CDR3 runs 15 residues. These data are taken from a study of blood T cell repertoires in COVID-19. The overall study: Collection of acute and convalescent COVID-19 samples took place in the United States, Italy and Spain. T cells, B-cell-depleted T cells, or PBMCs supplied cDNA or gDNA.

This TCR derives from a woman aged 55-70 years with active or convalescent COVID-19. The V and J genes are TRBV28 and TRBJ2-1; tentative D call: TRBD1 (6 bases). Sequenced sample: peripheral blood. The DNA for the CDR3 is TGTGCCAGCAGTTTTCTACAGGGTATTCTCAATGAGCAGTTCTTC. Residues: CASSFLQGILNEQFF.